One sample yielded the 3 T cell receptor beta chains listed below, sequenced in a study of siplizumab effects on memory and regulatory T cells. Clones were sequenced by immunoSEQ multiplex PCR, and TCRdb holds only the in-frame ones, with some missing. Of over 35,000 clones listed, roughly 90% are singletons. Sequenced: naive CD4+ T cells sorted from blood. The receptor source for this set is a human donor in good health.

This clone was seen only once. The rearrangement joins TRBV11-3 to TRBJ1-3, with 10 bases lining up with TRBD1. The CDR3 length is 15 residues. V trimming: 5 bases; J trimming: 1 base; junction bases outside the gene matches: 2. Germline V lookup: CDR1 SGHNT, CDR2 YENEEA. The CDR3 sequence: CASSRTGGSGNTIYF. The CDR3 DNA is TGTGCCAGCAGCCGGACAGGGGGGTCTGGAAACACCATATATTTT.

This chain connects TRBV9 to TRBJ2-1; no clear D gene. The CDR3 extends over 12 amino acids. Germline V gene lookup returns CDR1 SGDLS and CDR2 YYNGEE. The germline V and J ends were trimmed by 0 bases and 4 bases, with 2 bases remaining between them. The CDR3 region has the DNA TGTGCCAGCAGCGTAGGTTACAATGAGCAGTTCTTC. The encoded protein is CASSVGYNEQFF. Complete variable domain (other parts from reference TRBV9 and TRBJ2-1): DSGVTQTPKHLITATGQRVTLRCSPRSGDLSVYWYQQSLDQGLQFLIQYYNGEERAKGNILERFSAQQFPDLHSELNLSSLELGDSALYFCASSVGYNEQFFGPGTRLTVL.

The V and J genes are TRBV30 and TRBJ2-7; D is unclear. V lost 3 bases and J lost 7, with 13 bases in between. The CDR3 is 12 amino acids. Germline V lookup: CDR1 GTSNPN, CDR2 SVGIG (reference sequence). CDR3 coding DNA: TGTGCCTGGAGGGGGTCATTTGAAGAGCAGTACTTC. The encoded protein is CAWRGSFEEQYF.